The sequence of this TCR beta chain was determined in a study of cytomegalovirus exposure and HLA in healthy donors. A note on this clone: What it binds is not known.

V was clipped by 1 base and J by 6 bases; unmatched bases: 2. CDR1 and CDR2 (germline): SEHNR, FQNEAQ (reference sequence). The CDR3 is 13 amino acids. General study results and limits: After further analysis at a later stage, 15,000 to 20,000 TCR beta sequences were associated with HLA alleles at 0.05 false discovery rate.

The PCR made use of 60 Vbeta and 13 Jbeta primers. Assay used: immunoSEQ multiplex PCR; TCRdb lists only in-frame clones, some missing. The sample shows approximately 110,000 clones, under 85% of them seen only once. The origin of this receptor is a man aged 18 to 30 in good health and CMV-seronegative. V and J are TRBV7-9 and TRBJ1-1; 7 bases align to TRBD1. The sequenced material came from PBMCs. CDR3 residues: CASSLDRGPEAFF. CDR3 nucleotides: TGTGCCAGCAGCTTAGACAGGGGACCTGAAGCTTTCTTT.